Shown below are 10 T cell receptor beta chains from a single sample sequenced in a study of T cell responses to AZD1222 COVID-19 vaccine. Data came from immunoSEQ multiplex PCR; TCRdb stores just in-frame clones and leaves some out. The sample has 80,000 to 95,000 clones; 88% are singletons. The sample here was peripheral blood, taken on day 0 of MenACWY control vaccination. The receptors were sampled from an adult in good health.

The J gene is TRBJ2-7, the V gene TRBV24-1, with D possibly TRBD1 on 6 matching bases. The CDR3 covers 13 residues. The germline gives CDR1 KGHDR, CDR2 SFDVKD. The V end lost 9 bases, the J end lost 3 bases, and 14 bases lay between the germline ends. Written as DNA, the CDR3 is TGTGCCACCTCAGACAAACAGGGCTACGAGCAGTACTTC. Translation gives CATSDKQGYEQYF.

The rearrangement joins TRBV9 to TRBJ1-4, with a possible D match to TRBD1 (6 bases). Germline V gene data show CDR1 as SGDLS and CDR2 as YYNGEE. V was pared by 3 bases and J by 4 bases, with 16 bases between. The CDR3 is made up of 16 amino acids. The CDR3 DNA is TGTGCCAGCAGCGGACACACAGGGAGGGATAATGAAAAACTGTTTTTT. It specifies CASSGHTGRDNEKLFF.

This CDR3 reads CASSFGSPLTGYTF. The CDR3 nucleotides are TGTGCCAGCAGCTTTGGGAGTCCTCTGACGGGCTACACCTTC. V usage is TRBV7-9 and J usage is TRBJ1-2; D ambiguous. V dropped 3 bases and J dropped 8 bases, with 16 bases sitting between them. The CDR3 length is 14 residues. CDR1 is SEHNR and CDR2 is FQNEAQ in the germline V gene (reference sequence).

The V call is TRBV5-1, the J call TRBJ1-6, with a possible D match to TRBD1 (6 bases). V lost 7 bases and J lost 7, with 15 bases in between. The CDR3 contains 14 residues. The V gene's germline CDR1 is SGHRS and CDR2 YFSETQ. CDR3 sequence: CASRQEGSNSPLHF. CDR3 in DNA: TGCGCCAGCCGACAGGAAGGGTCCAATTCACCCCTCCACTTT.

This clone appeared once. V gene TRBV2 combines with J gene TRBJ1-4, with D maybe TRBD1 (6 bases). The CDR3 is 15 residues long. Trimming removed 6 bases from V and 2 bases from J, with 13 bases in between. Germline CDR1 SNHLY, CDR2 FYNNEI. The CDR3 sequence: CASSRGQLTNEKLFF. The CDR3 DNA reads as TGTGCCAGCAGCCGCGGACAGCTCACTAATGAAAAACTGTTTTTT. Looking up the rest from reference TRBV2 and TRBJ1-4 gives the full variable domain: EPEVTQTPSHQVTQMGQEVILRCVPISNHLYFYWYRQILGQKVEFLVSFYNNEISEKSEIFDDQFSVERPDGSNFTLKIRSTKLEDSAMYFCASSRGQLTNEKLFFGSGTQLSVL.

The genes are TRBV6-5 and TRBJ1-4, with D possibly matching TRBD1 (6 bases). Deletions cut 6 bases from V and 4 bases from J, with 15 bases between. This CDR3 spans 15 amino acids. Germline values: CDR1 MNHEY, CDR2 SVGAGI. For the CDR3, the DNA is TGTGCCAGCAGATTCCACGGACAGCTTAATGAAAAACTGTTTTTT. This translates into CASRFHGQLNEKLFF.

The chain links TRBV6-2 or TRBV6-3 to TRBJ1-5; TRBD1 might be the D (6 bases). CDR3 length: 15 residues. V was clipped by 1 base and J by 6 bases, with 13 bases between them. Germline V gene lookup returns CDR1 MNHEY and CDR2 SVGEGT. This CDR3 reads CASSYWGGASQPQHF. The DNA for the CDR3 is TGTGCCAGCAGTTACTGGGGGGGGGCGAGTCAGCCCCAGCATTTT.

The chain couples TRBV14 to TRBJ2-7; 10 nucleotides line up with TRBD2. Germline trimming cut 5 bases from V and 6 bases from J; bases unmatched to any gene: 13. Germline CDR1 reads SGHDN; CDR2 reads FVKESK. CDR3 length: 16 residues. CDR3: CASSVVLAGDVGEQYF. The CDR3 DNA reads TGTGCCAGCAGCGTCGTCCTAGCGGGAGATGTTGGCGAGCAGTACTTC. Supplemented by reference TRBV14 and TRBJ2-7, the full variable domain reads EAGVTQFPSHSVIEKGQTVTLRCDPISGHDNLYWYRRVMGKEIKFLLHFVKESKQDESGMPNNRFLAERTGGTYSTLKVQPAELEDSGVYFCASSVVLAGDVGEQYFGPGTRLTVT.

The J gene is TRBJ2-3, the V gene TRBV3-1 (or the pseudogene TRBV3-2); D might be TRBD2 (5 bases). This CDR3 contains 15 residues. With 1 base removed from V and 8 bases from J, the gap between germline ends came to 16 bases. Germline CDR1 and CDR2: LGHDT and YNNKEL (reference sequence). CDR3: CASSQALDFPSTQYF. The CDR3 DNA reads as TGTGCCAGCAGCCAAGCCCTGGACTTTCCCAGTACGCAGTATTTT.

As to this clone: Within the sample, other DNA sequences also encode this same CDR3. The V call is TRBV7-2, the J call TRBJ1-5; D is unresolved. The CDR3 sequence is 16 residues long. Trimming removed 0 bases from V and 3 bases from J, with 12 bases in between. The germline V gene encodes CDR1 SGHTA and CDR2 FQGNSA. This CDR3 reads CASSLAGTEYNQPQHF. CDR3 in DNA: TGTGCCAGCAGCTTAGCAGGCACGGAATACAATCAGCCCCAGCATTTT.